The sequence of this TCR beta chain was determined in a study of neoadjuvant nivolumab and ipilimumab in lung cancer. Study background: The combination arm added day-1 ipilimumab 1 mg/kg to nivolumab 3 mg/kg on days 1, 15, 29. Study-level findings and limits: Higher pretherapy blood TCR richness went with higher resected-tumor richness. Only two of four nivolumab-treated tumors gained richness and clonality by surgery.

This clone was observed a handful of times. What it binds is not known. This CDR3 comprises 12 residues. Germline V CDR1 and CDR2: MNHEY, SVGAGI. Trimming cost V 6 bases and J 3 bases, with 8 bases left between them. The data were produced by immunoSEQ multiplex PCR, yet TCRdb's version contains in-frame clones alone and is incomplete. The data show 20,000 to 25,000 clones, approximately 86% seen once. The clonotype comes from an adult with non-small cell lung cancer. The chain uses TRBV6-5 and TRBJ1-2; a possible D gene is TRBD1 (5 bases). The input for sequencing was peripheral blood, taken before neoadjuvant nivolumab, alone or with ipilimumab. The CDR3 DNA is TGTGCCAGCAGCAGGGACTACTATGGCTACACCTTC. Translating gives CASSRDYYGYTF.